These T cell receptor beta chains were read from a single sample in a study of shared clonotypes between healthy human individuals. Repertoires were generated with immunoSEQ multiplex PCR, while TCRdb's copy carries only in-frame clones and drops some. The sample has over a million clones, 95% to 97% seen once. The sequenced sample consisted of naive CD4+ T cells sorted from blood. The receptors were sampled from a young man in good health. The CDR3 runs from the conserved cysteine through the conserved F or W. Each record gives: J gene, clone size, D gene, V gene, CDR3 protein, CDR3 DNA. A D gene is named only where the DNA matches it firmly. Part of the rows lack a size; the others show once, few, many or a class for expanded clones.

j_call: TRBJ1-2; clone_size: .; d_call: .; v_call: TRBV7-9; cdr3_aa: CANSLERTNYGYTF; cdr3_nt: TGTGCCAACAGCTTAGAACGGACTAACTATGGCTACACCTTC
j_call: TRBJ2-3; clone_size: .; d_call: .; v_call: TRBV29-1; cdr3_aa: CSIRQTDTQYF; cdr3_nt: TGCAGCATTCGACAGACAGATACGCAGTATTTT
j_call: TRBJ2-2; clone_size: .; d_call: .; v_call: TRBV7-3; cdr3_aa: CASSLRGTGELFF; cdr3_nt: TGTGCCAGCAGCTTAAGGGGCACCGGGGAGCTGTTTTTT
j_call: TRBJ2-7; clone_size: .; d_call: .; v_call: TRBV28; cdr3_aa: CASSFRREQYF; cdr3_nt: TGTGCCAGCAGTTTTCGGCGCGAGCAGTACTTC
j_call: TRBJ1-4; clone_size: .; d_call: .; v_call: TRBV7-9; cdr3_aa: CASSLNAGALFF; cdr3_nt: TGTGCCAGCAGCTTGAACGCAGGAGCACTGTTTTTT
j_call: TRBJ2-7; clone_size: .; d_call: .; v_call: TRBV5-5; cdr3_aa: CASGIAIYEQYF; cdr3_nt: TGTGCCAGCGGGATCGCTATTTACGAGCAGTACTTC
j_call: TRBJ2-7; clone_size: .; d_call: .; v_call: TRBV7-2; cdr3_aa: CASSSDSSYEQYF; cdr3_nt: TGTGCCAGCAGCTCAGACAGCTCCTACGAGCAGTACTTC
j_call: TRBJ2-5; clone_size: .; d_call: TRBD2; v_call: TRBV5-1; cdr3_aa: CASSFGDYQETQYF; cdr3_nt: TGCGCCAGCAGCTTTGGGGACTATCAGGAGACCCAGTACTTC
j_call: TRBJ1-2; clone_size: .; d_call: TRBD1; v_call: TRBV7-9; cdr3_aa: CASSAPGTGFTGYTF; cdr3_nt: TGTGCCAGCAGCGCCCCCGGGACAGGGTTTACTGGCTACACCTTC
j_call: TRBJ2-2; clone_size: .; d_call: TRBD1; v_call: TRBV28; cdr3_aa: CASYPRDRSTGELFF; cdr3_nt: TGTGCCAGTTACCCGAGGGACAGGTCCACCGGGGAGCTGTTTTTT
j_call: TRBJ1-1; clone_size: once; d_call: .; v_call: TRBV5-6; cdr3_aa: CASPGLNTEAFF; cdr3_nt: TGTGCCAGCCCCGGATTGAACACTGAAGCTTTCTTT
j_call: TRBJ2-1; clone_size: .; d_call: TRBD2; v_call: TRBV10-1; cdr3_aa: CASSVATSLPYNEQFF; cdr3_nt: TGCGCCAGCAGTGTCGCGACTAGCCTCCCCTACAATGAGCAGTTCTTC
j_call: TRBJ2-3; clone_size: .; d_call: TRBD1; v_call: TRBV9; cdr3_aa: CASSPGQGASTDTQYF; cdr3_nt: TGTGCCAGCAGCCCGGGACAGGGGGCGAGCACAGATACGCAGTATTTT
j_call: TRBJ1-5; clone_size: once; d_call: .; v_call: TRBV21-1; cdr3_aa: CASSKGPGTGMNQPQHF; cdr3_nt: TGTGCCAGCAGCAAAGGACCAGGGACAGGCATGAACCAGCCCCAGCATTTT
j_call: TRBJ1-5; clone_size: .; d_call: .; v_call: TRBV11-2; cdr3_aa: CASSLARAEKDQPQHF; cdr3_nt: TGTGCCAGCAGCTTAGCCCGAGCCGAAAAGGATCAGCCCCAGCATTTT
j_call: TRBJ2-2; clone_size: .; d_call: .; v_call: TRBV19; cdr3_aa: CASRTDLNTGELFF; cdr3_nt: TGTGCCAGTAGGACTGATTTGAACACCGGGGAGCTGTTTTTT
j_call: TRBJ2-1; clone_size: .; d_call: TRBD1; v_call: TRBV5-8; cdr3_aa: CASSLGTGLFGQFF; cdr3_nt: TGTGCCAGCAGCTTAGGGACAGGGTTATTCGGGCAGTTCTTC
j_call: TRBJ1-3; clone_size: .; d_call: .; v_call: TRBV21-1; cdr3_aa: CASSKGRSSGNTIYF; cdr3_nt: TGTGCCAGCAGCAAAGGACGTAGCTCTGGAAACACCATATATTTT
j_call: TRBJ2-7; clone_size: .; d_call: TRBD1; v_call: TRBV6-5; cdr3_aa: CASSRATGTYEQYF; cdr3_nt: TGTGCCAGCAGCCGTGCGACAGGGACCTACGAGCAGTACTTC
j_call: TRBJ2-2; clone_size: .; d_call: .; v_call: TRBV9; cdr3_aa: CASSHNSGTGELFF; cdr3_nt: TGTGCCAGCAGTCATAATAGCGGCACCGGGGAGCTGTTTTTT
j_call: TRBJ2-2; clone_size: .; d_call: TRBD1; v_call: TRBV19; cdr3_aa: CASSIVTGQGAGELFF; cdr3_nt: TGTGCCAGTAGTATAGTTACGGGACAGGGGGCCGGGGAGCTGTTTTTT
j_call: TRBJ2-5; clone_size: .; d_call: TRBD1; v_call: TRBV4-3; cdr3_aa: CASSQDGRGPQYF; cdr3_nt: TGCGCCAGCAGCCAAGACGGCAGGGGGCCCCAGTACTTC
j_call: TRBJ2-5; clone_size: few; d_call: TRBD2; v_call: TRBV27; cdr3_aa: CASSFLSSGQETQYF; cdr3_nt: TGTGCCAGCAGTTTTTTGTCTAGCGGACAAGAGACCCAGTACTTC
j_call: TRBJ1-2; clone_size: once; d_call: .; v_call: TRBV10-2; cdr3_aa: CASSIGSYGYTF; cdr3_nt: TGCGCCAGCAGTATCGGGTCCTATGGCTACACCTTC
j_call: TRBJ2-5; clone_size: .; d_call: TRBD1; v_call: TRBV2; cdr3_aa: CASTLDREETQYF; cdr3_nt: TGTGCCAGCACCTTGGACAGGGAAGAGACCCAGTACTTC
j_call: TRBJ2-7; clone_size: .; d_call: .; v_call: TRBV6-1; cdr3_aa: CASSDVGGPLAEQYF; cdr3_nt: TGTGCCAGCAGTGACGTCGGGGGGCCACTTGCAGAGCAGTACTTC
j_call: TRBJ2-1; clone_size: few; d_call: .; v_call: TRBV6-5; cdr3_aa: CASSYETRGENEQFF; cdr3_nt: TGTGCCAGCAGTTACGAGACTAGAGGTGAGAATGAGCAGTTCTTC
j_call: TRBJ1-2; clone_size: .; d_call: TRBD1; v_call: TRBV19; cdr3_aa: CASRTGQLYGYTF; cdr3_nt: TGTGCCAGTAGGACGGGACAGCTTTATGGCTACACCTTC
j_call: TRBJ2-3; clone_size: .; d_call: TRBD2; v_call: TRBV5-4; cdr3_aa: CASSLELAGGPPQNTDTQYF; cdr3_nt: TGTGCCAGCAGCTTGGAACTAGCGGGAGGGCCCCCACAAAACACAGATACGCAGTATTTT
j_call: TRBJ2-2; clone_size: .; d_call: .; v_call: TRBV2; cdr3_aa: CASWREGTGELFF; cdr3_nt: TGTGCCAGCTGGCGGGAAGGGACCGGGGAGCTGTTTTTT
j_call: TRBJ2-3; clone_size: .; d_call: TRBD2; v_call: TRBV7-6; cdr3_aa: CASSLSVSGSSTDTQYF; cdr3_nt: TGTGCCAGCAGCTTATCCGTTAGCGGGAGTAGCACAGATACGCAGTATTTT
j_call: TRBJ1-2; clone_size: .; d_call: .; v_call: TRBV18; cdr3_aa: CASSLQESYGYTF; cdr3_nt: TGTGCCAGCTCGTTACAGGAATCATATGGCTACACCTTC
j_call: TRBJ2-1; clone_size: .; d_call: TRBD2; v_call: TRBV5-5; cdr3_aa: CASSPGLAGGGNEQFF; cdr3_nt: TGTGCCAGCAGCCCGGGACTAGCGGGAGGTGGTAATGAGCAGTTCTTC
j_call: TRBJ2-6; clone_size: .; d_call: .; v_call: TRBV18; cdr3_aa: CASSPPAGANVLTF; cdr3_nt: TGTGCCAGCTCACCACCTGCTGGGGCCAACGTCCTGACTTTC
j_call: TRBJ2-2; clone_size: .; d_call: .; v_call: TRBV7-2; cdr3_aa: CASSPWFRELFF; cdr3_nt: TGTGCCAGCAGCCCCTGGTTTAGGGAGCTGTTTTTT
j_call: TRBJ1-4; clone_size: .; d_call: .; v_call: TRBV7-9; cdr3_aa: CASSSWTATNEKLFF; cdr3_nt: TGTGCCAGCAGCTCCTGGACAGCAACTAATGAAAAACTGTTTTTT
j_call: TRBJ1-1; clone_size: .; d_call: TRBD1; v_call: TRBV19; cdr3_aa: CASSIVPTGSTEAFF; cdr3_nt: TGTGCCAGTAGTATAGTCCCGACAGGGTCTACTGAAGCTTTCTTT
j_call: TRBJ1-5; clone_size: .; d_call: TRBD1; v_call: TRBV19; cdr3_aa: CASSIGTGRSNQPQHF; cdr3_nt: TGTGCCAGTAGTATCGGGACAGGACGTAGCAATCAGCCCCAGCATTTT
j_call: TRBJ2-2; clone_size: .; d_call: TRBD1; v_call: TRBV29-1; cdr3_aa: CSVGTGGTGELFF; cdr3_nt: TGCAGCGTTGGGACAGGGGGCACCGGGGAGCTGTTTTTT
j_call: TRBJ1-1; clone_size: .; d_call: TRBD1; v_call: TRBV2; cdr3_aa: CASKRQGPEAFF; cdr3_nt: TGTGCCAGCAAAAGACAGGGTCCTGAAGCTTTCTTT
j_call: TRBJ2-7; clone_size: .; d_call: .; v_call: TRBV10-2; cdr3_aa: CASSVWPGMYF; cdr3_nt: TGCGCCAGCAGTGTTTGGCCAGGGATGTACTTC
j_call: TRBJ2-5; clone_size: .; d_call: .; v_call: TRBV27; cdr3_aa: CASSRYTQGGVTQYF; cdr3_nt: TGTGCCAGCAGTCGGTATACCCAGGGGGGGGTGACCCAGTACTTC
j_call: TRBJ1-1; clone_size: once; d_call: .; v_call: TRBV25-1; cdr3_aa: CASSEFNRGAEAFF; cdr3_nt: TGTGCCAGCAGTGAATTTAATCGAGGGGCTGAAGCTTTCTTT
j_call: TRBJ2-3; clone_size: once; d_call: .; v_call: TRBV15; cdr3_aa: CAVRQELGTDTQYF; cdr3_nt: TGTGCCGTGCGCCAGGAGCTCGGGACAGATACGCAGTATTTT
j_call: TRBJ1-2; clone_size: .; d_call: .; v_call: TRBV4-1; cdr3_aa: CASSQDRTVYGYTF; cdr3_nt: TGCGCCAGCAGCCAAGATCGGACAGTCTATGGCTACACCTTC
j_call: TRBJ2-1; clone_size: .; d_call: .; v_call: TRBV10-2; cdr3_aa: CASSGGPGRVRANEQFF; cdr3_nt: TGCGCCAGCAGTGGTGGTCCGGGCAGGGTTCGAGCGAATGAGCAGTTCTTC
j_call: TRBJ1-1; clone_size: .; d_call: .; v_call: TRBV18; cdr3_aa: CASSPFGGAENTEAFF; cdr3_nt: TGTGCCAGCTCACCATTCGGAGGGGCAGAAAACACTGAAGCTTTCTTT